This passage covers 19 T cell receptor beta chains from one sample sequenced in a study of lymphopenia after photon versus proton radiotherapy. Method: immunoSEQ multiplex PCR; TCRdb's copy keeps in-frame clones and lacks some. The data show around 160,000 clones, with roughly nine tenths seen just once and around 5.1% held by the top ten. Material: peripheral blood, obtained from a patient treated with photon-based radiotherapy. The origin of the receptors is a man in his fifties or sixties with gastric cancer.

The chain couples TRBV6-5 to TRBJ2-2, with D hard to call. V dropped 0 bases and J dropped 8 bases, with 13 bases sitting between them. This CDR3 has 15 amino acids. Germline CDR1 is MNHEY and CDR2 is SVGAGI. This chain's CDR3 is CASSYSWNRAGELFF. For the CDR3, the DNA is TGTGCCAGCAGTTACTCGTGGAACCGGGCAGGGGAGCTGTTTTTT.

The chain recombines TRBV6-1 with TRBJ1-5; D ambiguous. CDR1 and CDR2 (germline): MNHNS, SASEGT. There are 14 residues in the CDR3. V was shortened by 7 bases and J by 7 bases, with 17 bases between the two germline ends. The CDR3 bases are TGTGCCAGCACCGAGAGCTTTAAGGTACAGCCCCAGCATTTT. Translation gives CASTESFKVQPQHF.

About this clone itself: Other DNA sequences within the sample encode an identical CDR3. The gene calls are TRBV18 and TRBJ2-3; D possibly matches TRBD1 or TRBD2 (5 bases each). CDR1 is KGHSH, CDR2 LQKENI, per germline. Deletions cut 3 bases from V and 1 base from J, with 8 bases between. The CDR3 runs 14 residues. This chain's CDR3 is CASSPKGRTDTQYF. The CDR3 nucleotides read TGTGCCAGCTCACCGAAGGGACGCACAGATACGCAGTATTTT.

V is TRBV19 and J is TRBJ2-5; 8 bases fit TRBD1. The CDR3 has 14 amino acids. CDR1 is LNHDA and CDR2 is SQIVND in the germline V gene (reference sequence). Losses at the gene ends were 7 bases for V and 2 bases for J; bases not matched to a gene: 6. CDR3 amino acids: CASTSGDRQETQYF. The CDR3 nucleotides read TGTGCCAGTACCTCCGGGGACAGGCAAGAGACCCAGTACTTC.

The chain recombines TRBV7-2 with TRBJ1-3; D call uncertain. Trimming took 2 bases from V and 1 from J, leaving 0 bases between them. In germline, CDR1 is SGHTA, CDR2 FQGNSA. This CDR3 is 12 amino acids long. The CDR3 loop reads CASSLSGNTIYF. CDR3 coding DNA: TGTGCCAGCAGCTTATCTGGAAACACCATATATTTT.

DNA of the CDR3: TGTGCCAGCAGCTTGGGGGACAGGGACAATCAGCCCCAGCATTTT. Amino acid sequence: CASSLGDRDNQPQHF. The chain carries TRBV5-5 and TRBJ1-5; 9 nucleotides align to TRBD1. Germline assignment: CDR1 SGHKS and CDR2 YYEKEE (reference sequence). The V gene end was trimmed by 0 bases and the J gene end by 3 bases; junction bases not matched to a gene: 1. This CDR3 is 15 amino acids long.

This chain links TRBV18 with TRBJ1-1, with D possibly TRBD1 on 5 matching bases. The CDR3 is 14 residues long. CDR1 is KGHSH and CDR2 is LQKENI in the germline V gene. Trimming left V 1 base short and J 1 base short, with 7 bases between. CDR3 region: CASSPRQGNTEAFF. The CDR3 coding sequence is TGTGCCAGCTCACCACGTCAGGGGAACACTGAAGCTTTCTTT.

The genes are TRBV9 and TRBJ2-1, with 9 bases aligning to TRBD1. CDR3 size: 15 residues. The germline V gene encodes CDR1 SGDLS and CDR2 YYNGEE. V shed 3 bases, J shed 6 bases, and the junction held 7 bases outside the gene matches. The CDR3 loop is CASSDPGQGTNEQFF. The CDR3 nucleotides are TGTGCCAGCAGCGATCCGGGACAGGGAACCAATGAGCAGTTCTTC. The full variable domain, completed using reference TRBV9 and TRBJ2-1, is DSGVTQTPKHLITATGQRVTLRCSPRSGDLSVYWYQQSLDQGLQFLIQYYNGEERAKGNILERFSAQQFPDLHSELNLSSLELGDSALYFCASSDPGQGTNEQFFGPGTRLTVL.

The chain has TRBV28 and TRBJ1-2, with TRBD1 matching 7 bases. V shed 3 bases, J shed 6 bases, and the junction held 10 bases outside the gene matches. In germline, CDR1 is MDHEN, CDR2 SYDVKM. This CDR3 spans 15 amino acids. CDR3 in amino acids: CASSFLLGTVNGYTF. The CDR3 DNA reads as TGTGCCAGCAGTTTTCTTCTCGGGACAGTCAATGGCTACACCTTC.

The rearrangement links TRBV4-3 to TRBJ2-3; TRBD2 is a possible D gene (5 bases). Germline values: CDR1 LGHNA, CDR2 YSLEER. Trimming shortened V by 4 bases and J by 4 bases, and 15 bases separated the two germline ends. CDR3 size: 15 residues. The CDR3 region is CASSRKGVAADTQYF. In DNA, the CDR3 is TGCGCCAGCAGCCGTAAGGGAGTGGCGGCAGATACGCAGTATTTT.

This clone appeared a single time. V is TRBV6-1 and J is TRBJ1-4; TRBD1 might be the D (5 bases). The V end was cut by 4 bases, the J end by 7 bases, with 16 bases between. Germline lookup yields CDR1 MNHNS and CDR2 SASEGT. There are 15 residues in the CDR3. The chain's CDR3 is CASSGGVGAPEKLFF. In DNA, the CDR3 is TGTGCCAGCAGTGGGGGCGTAGGGGCGCCTGAAAAACTGTTTTTT.

The genes are TRBV5-6 and TRBJ2-7, with D perhaps matching TRBD2 (5 bases). This CDR3 has 16 residues. Germline V gene lookup returns CDR1 SGHDT and CDR2 YYEEEE. Trimming pared 0 bases from V and 3 bases from J, leaving 16 bases between. The CDR3 region is CASSLALDFRSYEQYF. The CDR3 coding sequence is TGTGCCAGCAGCTTGGCCCTGGACTTTCGGAGCTACGAGCAGTACTTC. Full variable domain (outside the CDR3, taken from reference TRBV5-6 and TRBJ2-7): DAGVTQSPTHLIKTRGQQVTLRCSPKSGHDTVSWYQQALGQGPQFIFQYYEEEERQRGNFPDRFSGHQFPNYSSELNVNALLLGDSALYLCASSLALDFRSYEQYFGPGTRLTVT.

The chain has TRBV11-3 and TRBJ2-2; maybe TRBD1 (6 bases). The CDR3 spans 13 residues. CDR1 and CDR2 from the germline V gene are SGHNT and YENEEA. V lost 4 bases and J 5 bases, leaving 8 bases between the germline ends. The CDR3 here is CASSSTGTGELFF. The CDR3 nucleotides read TGTGCCAGCAGCTCAACAGGGACCGGGGAGCTGTTTTTT.

The chain combines TRBV18 with TRBJ1-2, with 8 bases lining up with TRBD1. This CDR3 spans 15 amino acids. V trimming: 0 bases; J trimming: 7 bases; junction bases outside the gene matches: 7. Germline V gene sequence: CDR1 KGHSH, CDR2 LQKENI. The CDR3 region is CASSPPGQDLGGYTF. The CDR3 region has the DNA TGTGCCAGCTCACCACCGGGACAGGACCTGGGTGGCTACACCTTC.

CDR3 DNA sequence: TGTGCCTGGAGTGTCCGGCGAATGGAGACCCAGTACTTC. It codes for CAWSVRRMETQYF. This chain connects TRBV30 to TRBJ2-5; D gene ambiguous. The CDR3 runs 13 residues. Germline-derived CDR1 and CDR2 are GTSNPN and SVGIG (reference sequence). V dropped 0 bases and J dropped 5 bases, with 10 bases sitting between them.

This rearrangement joins TRBV6-5 to TRBJ1-5; no clear D gene. The ends were cut back, 4 bases at V and 5 bases at J, with 15 bases in the middle. The CDR3 is 15 amino acids. From germline, CDR1 is MNHEY and CDR2 SVGAGI. The CDR3 nucleotides read TGTGCCAGCAGTTTGAGACGGGGTGGGGATCAGCCCCAGCATTTT. This translates into CASSLRRGGDQPQHF.

The chain combines TRBV7-8 with TRBJ1-2; tentatively, D is TRBD1 (5 bases). Per the germline V gene, CDR1 is SGHVS and CDR2 is FQNEAQ. V lost 6 bases, J lost 0 bases, and 14 bases lay in between. This CDR3 comprises 15 residues. The CDR3 is CASSKGDLANYGYTF. CDR3 nucleotides: TGTGCCAGCAGTAAAGGGGACCTCGCTAACTATGGCTACACCTTC.

The sample holds one count of this clone. The V and J genes are TRBV7-9 and TRBJ2-2, with 11 bases that match TRBD2. Unmatched junction bases numbered 6, after V lost 4 bases and J lost 5 bases. The V gene's germline CDR1 is SEHNR and CDR2 FQNEAQ (reference sequence). The CDR3 runs to 16 residues. In DNA, the CDR3 is TGTGCCAGCAGCTCGGGGACTAGCGGAGCAACCGGGGAGCTGTTTTTT. Translation gives CASSSGTSGATGELFF.

J is TRBJ1-1 and V is TRBV28, with D maybe TRBD1 (5 bases). This CDR3 has 17 amino acids. Germline lookup yields CDR1 MDHEN and CDR2 SYDVKM. The V and J ends lost 6 bases and 1 base respectively, with 21 bases between them. CDR3 coding DNA: TGTGCCAGCAGGGCTAAAAGGGGCGCATTCAGGAACACTGAAGCTTTCTTT. It specifies CASRAKRGAFRNTEAFF.